This section outlines one T cell receptor beta chain sequence together with its context. What it binds is unknown. The CD4+ fraction was divided into a CD45RA+ naive subset and a CD45RA-negative memory subset. This record comes from a study of shared clonotypes between healthy human individuals. Whole-study findings and limits: Investigators expected sequencing depth to affect clonotype sharing among donors.

Using approximately 200 ng DNA, about 29,000 T cell genomes, the sorted-subset replicate PCRs were run. The table came from immunoSEQ multiplex PCR; TCRdb's copy has only in-frame clones and leaves some out. The table shows more than 200,000 clones, with about 69% occurring only once. Trimming took off 1 base at V and 5 bases at J, with 14 bases between the two ends. This CDR3 region has 15 residues. Germline CDR1 SGHTA, CDR2 FQGNSA. The sequence came from a man aged 25 to 40 in good health. This rearrangement joins TRBV7-2 to TRBJ2-5; possibly TRBD1 for D (7 bases). Sequencing was performed on memory CD4+ T cells sorted from blood. The subset denotes: CD45RA-negative fraction. The CDR3 coding sequence is TGTGCCAGCAGCTTAGAGTGGGCAGGGGGGGAGACCCAGTACTTC. Translation gives CASSLEWAGGETQYF.